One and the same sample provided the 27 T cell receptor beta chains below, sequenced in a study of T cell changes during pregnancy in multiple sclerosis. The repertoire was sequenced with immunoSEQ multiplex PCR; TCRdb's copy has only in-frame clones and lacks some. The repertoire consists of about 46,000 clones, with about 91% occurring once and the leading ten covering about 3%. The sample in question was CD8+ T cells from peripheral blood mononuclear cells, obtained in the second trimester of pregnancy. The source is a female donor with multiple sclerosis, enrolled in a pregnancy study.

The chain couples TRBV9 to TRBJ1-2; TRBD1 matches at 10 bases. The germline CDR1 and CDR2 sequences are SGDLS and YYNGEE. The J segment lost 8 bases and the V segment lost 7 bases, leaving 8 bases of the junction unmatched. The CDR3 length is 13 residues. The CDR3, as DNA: TGTGCCAGCCGACCTGGGACAGGGGACGGCTACACCTTC. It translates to CASRPGTGDGYTF.

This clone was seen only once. CDR3 bases: TGTGCCAGCAGCGTAGCTCAGGGTGGCTACGAGCAGTACTTC. Translated, it gives CASSVAQGGYEQYF. The V and J genes are TRBV9 and TRBJ2-7; D is perhaps TRBD1 (5 bases). The V end was cut by 0 bases, the J end by 3 bases, with 10 bases between. In germline, CDR1 is SGDLS, CDR2 YYNGEE. The CDR3 is 14 residues long.

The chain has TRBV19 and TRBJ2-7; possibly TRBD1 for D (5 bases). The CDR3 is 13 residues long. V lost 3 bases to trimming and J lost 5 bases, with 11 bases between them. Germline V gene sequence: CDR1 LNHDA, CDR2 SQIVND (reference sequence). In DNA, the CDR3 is TGTGCCAGTAGTATTCAGGGTTGGGACGAGCAGTACTTC. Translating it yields CASSIQGWDEQYF.

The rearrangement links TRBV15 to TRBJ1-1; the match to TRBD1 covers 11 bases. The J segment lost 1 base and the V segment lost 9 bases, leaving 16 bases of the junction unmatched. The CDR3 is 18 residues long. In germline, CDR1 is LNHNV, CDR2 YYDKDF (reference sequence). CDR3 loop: CATSVDVGTGGRNTEAFF. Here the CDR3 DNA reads TGTGCCACATCAGTAGACGTGGGGACAGGGGGTCGGAACACTGAAGCTTTCTTT.

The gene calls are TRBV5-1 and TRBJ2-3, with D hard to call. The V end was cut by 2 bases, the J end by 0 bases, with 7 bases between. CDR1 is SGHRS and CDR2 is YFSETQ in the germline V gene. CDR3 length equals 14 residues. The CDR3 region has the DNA TGCGCCAGCAGCTTCCCTTTGAGCACAGATACGCAGTATTTT. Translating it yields CASSFPLSTDTQYF.

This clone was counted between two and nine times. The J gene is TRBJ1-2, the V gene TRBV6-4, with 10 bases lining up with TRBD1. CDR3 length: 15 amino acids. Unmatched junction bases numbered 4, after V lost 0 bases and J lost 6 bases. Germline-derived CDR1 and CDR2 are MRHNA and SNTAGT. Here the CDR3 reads CASSDSGTGVDGYTF. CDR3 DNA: TGTGCCAGCAGTGACTCCGGGACAGGGGTGGATGGCTACACCTTC.

The CDR3: CASSSTGTDGYTF. CDR3 DNA sequence: TGTGCCAGCAGCTCAACAGGGACAGATGGCTACACCTTC. The chain has TRBV7-3 and TRBJ1-2; 7 positions match TRBD1. V lost 4 bases to trimming and J lost 6 bases; unmatched junction nucleotides: 5. Per the germline V gene, CDR1 is SGHTA and CDR2 is FQGTGA. This CDR3 has 13 residues.

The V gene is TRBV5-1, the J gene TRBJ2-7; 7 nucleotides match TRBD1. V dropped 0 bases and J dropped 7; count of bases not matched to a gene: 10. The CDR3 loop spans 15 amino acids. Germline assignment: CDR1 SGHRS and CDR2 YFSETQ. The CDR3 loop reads CASSLEPDRSTEQYF. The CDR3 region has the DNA TGCGCCAGCAGCTTGGAGCCGGACAGGTCAACAGAGCAGTACTTC.

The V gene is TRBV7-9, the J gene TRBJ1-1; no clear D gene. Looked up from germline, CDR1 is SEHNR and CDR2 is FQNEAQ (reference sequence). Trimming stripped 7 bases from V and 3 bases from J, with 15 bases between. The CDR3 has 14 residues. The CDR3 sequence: CASTIPGWDTEAFF. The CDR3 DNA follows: TGTGCCAGCACCATCCCCGGGTGGGACACTGAAGCTTTCTTT.

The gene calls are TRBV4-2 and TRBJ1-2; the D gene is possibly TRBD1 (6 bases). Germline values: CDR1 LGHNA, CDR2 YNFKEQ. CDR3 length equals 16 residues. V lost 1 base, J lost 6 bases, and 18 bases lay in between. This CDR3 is CASSQGTERVWDGYTF. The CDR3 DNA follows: TGTGCCAGCAGCCAAGGGACAGAACGAGTCTGGGATGGCTACACCTTC.

The CDR3 DNA follows: TGCAGCGTTGAAGCAGGGCCCGGAAACACCATATATTTT. Its translation is CSVEAGPGNTIYF. The gene calls are TRBV29-1 and TRBJ1-3; D is perhaps TRBD1 (5 bases). The CDR3 runs to 13 residues. Looked up from germline, CDR1 is SQVTM and CDR2 is ANQGSEA. V lost 1 base and J lost 4, with 8 bases in between.

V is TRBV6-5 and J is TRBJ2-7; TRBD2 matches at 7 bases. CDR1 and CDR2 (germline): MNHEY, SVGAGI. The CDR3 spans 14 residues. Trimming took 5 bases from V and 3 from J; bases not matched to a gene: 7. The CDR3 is CASSPDTGGYEQYF. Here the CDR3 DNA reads TGTGCCAGCAGTCCGGACACGGGAGGCTACGAGCAGTACTTC.

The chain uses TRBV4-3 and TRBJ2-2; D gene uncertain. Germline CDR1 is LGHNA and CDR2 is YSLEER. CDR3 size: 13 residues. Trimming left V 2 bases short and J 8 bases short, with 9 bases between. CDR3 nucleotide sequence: TGCGCCAGCAGCCAACTCCCCCCGGGGGAGCTGTTTTTT. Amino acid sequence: CASSQLPPGELFF.

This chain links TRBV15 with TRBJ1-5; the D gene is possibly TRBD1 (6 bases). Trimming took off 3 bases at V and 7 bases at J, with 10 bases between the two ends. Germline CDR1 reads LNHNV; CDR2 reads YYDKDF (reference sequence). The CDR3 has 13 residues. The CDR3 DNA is TGTGCCACCAGCAGGAACAGGGTCCAGCCCCAGCATTTT. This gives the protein CATSRNRVQPQHF.

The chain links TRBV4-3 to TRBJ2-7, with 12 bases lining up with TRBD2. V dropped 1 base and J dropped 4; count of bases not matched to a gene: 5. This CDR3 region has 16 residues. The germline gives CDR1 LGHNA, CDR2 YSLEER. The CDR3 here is CASSQGPTSGGYEQYF. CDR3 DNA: TGCGCCAGCAGCCAAGGTCCGACTAGCGGGGGATACGAGCAGTACTTC.

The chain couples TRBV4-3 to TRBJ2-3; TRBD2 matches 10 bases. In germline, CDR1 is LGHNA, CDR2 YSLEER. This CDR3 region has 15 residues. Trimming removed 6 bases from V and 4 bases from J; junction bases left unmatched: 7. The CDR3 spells CASSQSGGAADTQYF. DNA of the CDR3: TGCGCCAGCAGTCAGAGCGGGGGGGCTGCAGATACGCAGTATTTT.

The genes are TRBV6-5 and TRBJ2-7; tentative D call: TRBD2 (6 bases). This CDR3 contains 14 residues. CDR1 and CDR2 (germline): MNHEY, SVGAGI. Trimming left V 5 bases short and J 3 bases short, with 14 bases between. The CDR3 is CASSDGTEVYEQYF. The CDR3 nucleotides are TGTGCCAGCAGTGACGGGACTGAGGTCTACGAGCAGTACTTC.

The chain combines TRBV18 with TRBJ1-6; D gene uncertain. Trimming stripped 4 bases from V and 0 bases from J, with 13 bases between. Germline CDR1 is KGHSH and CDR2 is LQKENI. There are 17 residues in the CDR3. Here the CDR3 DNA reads TGTGCCAGCTCACGTTCGAAGAAGAGCTCCTATAATTCACCCCTCCACTTT. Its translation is CASSRSKKSSYNSPLHF.

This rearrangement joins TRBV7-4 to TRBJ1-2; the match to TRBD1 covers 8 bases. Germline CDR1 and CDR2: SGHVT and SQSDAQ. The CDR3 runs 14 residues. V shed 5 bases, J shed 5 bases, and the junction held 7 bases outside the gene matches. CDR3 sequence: CASSRPGGWYGYTF. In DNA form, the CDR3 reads TGTGCCAGCAGCCGGCCAGGGGGCTGGTATGGCTACACCTTC.

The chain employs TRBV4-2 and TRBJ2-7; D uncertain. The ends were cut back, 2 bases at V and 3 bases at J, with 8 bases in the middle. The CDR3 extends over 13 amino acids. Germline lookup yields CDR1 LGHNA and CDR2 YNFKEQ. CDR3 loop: CASSQNRVYEQYF. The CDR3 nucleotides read TGTGCCAGCAGCCAAAACAGAGTCTACGAGCAGTACTTC.

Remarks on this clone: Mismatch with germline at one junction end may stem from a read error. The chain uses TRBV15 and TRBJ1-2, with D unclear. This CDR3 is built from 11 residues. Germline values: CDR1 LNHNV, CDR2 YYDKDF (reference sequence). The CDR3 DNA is TGTGCCACCAGCAGAGGAGGTCCGGCGTCCTTC. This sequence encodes CATSRGGPASF.

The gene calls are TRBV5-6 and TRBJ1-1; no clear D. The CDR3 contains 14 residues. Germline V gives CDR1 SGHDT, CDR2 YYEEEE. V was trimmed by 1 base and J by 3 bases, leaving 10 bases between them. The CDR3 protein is CASSLSLSDTEAFF. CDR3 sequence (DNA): TGTGCCAGCAGCTTGTCCCTATCGGACACTGAAGCTTTCTTT. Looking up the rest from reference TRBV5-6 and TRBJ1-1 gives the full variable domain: DAGVTQSPTHLIKTRGQQVTLRCSPKSGHDTVSWYQQALGQGPQFIFQYYEEEERQRGNFPDRFSGHQFPNYSSELNVNALLLGDSALYLCASSLSLSDTEAFFGQGTRLTVV.

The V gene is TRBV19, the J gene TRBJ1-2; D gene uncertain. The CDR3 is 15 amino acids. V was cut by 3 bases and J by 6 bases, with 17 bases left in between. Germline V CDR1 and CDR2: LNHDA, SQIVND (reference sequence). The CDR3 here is CASSMSGEGWNGYTF. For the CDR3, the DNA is TGTGCCAGTAGTATGAGCGGGGAGGGTTGGAATGGCTACACCTTC.

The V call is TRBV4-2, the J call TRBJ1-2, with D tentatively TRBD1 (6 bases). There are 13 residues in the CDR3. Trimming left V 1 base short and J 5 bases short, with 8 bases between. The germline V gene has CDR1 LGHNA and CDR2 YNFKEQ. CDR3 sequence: CASSQGTAYGYTF. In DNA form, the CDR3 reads TGTGCCAGCAGCCAAGGGACAGCATATGGCTACACCTTC.

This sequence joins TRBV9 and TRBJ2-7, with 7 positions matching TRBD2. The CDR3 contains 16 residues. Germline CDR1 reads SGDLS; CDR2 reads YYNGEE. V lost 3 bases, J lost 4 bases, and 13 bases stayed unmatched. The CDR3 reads CASSAAAGPLGYEQYF. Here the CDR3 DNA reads TGTGCCAGCAGCGCGGCAGCGGGGCCATTAGGTTACGAGCAGTACTTC.

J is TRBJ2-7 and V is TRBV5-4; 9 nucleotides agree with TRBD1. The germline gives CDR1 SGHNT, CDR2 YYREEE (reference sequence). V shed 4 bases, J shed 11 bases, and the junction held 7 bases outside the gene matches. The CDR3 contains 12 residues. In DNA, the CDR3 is TGTGCCAGCAGCCTCGGGACAGGGCTGGAGTACTTC. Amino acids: CASSLGTGLEYF.

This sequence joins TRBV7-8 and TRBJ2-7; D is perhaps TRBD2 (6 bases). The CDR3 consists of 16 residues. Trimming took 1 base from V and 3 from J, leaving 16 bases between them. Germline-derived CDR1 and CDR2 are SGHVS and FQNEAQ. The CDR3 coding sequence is TGTGCCAGCAGCTTAGGGACCTGGGGGGAGTTCTACGAGCAGTACTTC. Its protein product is CASSLGTWGEFYEQYF.